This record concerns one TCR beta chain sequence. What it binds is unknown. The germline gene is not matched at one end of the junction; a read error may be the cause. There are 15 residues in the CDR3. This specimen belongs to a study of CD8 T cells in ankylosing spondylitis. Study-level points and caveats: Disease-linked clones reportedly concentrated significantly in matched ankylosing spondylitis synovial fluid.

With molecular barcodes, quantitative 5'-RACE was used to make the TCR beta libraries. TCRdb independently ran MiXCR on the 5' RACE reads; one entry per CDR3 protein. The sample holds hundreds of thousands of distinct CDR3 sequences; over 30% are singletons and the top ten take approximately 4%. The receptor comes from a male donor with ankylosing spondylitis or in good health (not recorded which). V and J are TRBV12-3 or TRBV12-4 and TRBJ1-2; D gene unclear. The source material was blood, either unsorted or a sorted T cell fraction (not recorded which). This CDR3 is CASSLLGKMGNGHTF. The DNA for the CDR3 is TGTGCCAGCAGTCTACTCGGGAAGATGGGGAATGGCCACACCTTC.